Below are 26 T cell receptor beta chains sequenced from a single sample in a study of blood T cell repertoires in COVID-19. Produced via immunoSEQ multiplex PCR; TCRdb's table is partial and in-frame only. The repertoire holds 150,000 to 160,000 clones, with 65% to 90% as singletons. Material: peripheral blood. These receptors all come from a woman aged 50 to 60 with acute or convalescent COVID-19.

The chain recombines TRBV9 with TRBJ1-3, with D perhaps matching TRBD1 (6 bases). CDR1 and CDR2 (germline): SGDLS, YYNGEE. There are 16 residues in the CDR3. V lost 3 bases and J lost 0, with 13 bases in between. CDR3 sequence reads: CASSAGDTYSGNTIYF. The CDR3, as DNA: TGTGCCAGCAGCGCTGGGGACACTTACTCTGGAAACACCATATATTTT.

CDR3 sequence reads: CASSTGSHTGSETQYF. In DNA, the CDR3 is TGTGCCAGCAGCACAGGGAGCCACACGGGTTCGGAGACCCAGTACTTC. The rearrangement uses TRBV7-2 and TRBJ2-5; a weak D match, TRBD1 (6 bases). V was cut by 5 bases and J by 5 bases, with 21 bases left in between. The CDR3 sequence is 16 residues long. Germline V CDR1 and CDR2: SGHTA, FQGNSA.

The chain recombines TRBV19 with TRBJ2-1, with D possibly being TRBD2 (6 bases). From germline, CDR1 is LNHDA and CDR2 SQIVND (reference sequence). V was cut by 2 bases and J by 8 bases, with 10 bases left in between. This CDR3 region has 13 residues. CDR3 sequence (DNA): TGTGCCAGTAGTATAAGCTGGGAGGATGAGCAGTTCTTC. Amino acid sequence: CASSISWEDEQFF. The full variable domain, completed using reference TRBV19 and TRBJ2-1, is DGGITQSPKYLFRKEGQNVTLSCEQNLNHDAMYWYRQDPGQGLRLIYYSQIVNDFQKGDIAEGYSVSREKKESFPLTVTSAQKNPTAFYLCASSISWEDEQFFGPGTRLTVL.

A few counts support this clone. J is TRBJ2-7 and V is TRBV7-2, with TRBD2 as a possible D gene (5 bases). Trimming left V 5 bases short and J 0 bases short, with 14 bases between. The germline CDR1 and CDR2 sequences are SGHTA and FQGNSA. This CDR3 region has 15 residues. Here the CDR3 reads CASSGNGESSYEQYF. CDR3 nucleotide sequence: TGTGCCAGCAGCGGAAACGGGGAGAGCTCCTACGAGCAGTACTTC.

The chain employs TRBV28 and TRBJ1-2; 10 bases line up with TRBD1. Trimming removed 4 bases from V and 8 bases from J; junction bases left unmatched: 7. Germline values: CDR1 MDHEN, CDR2 SYDVKM. The CDR3 covers 14 residues. The DNA for the CDR3 is TGTGCCAGCAGTTCCGGGACAGGGGTGGGCGGCTACACCTTC. Translation: CASSSGTGVGGYTF.

This chain connects TRBV4-3 to TRBJ2-5; 8 bases line up with TRBD2. Germline assignment: CDR1 LGHNA and CDR2 YSLEER. The CDR3 loop spans 15 amino acids. J gave up 4 bases and V 5 bases, and 9 bases lay outside the gene matches. The CDR3 DNA reads as TGCGCCAGCAGCACTCAGATCGGGGGGGCAGAGACCCAGTACTTC. Translation gives CASSTQIGGAETQYF.

In nucleotides, the CDR3 is TGTGCCAGCAGCTTGGCCGGGCAGGGAGAGACCCAGTACTTC. Translated, it gives CASSLAGQGETQYF. This chain connects TRBV5-8 to TRBJ2-5; D is perhaps TRBD1 (5 bases). V was cut by 0 bases and J by 4 bases, with 10 bases left in between. The length of the CDR3 is 14 residues. CDR1 is SGHTS, CDR2 YDEGEE, per germline.

The chain joins TRBV7-2 to TRBJ1-4, with TRBD1 matching 8 bases. CDR3 length equals 14 residues. Per the germline V gene, CDR1 is SGHTA and CDR2 is FQGNSA. Trimming cost V 5 bases and J 8 bases; bases outside gene matches: 7. The CDR3 reads CASSLQGAREKLFF. As DNA, the CDR3 is TGTGCCAGCAGCCTCCAGGGGGCACGAGAAAAACTGTTTTTT.

The gene calls are TRBV7-2 and TRBJ2-2; TRBD1 aligns across 11 bases. Germline trimming cut 5 bases from V and 8 bases from J; bases unmatched to any gene: 7. The CDR3 runs to 15 residues. CDR1 and CDR2 from the germline V gene are SGHTA and FQGNSA. CDR3 loop: CASSVRDRGSGELFF. DNA for the CDR3: TGTGCCAGCAGCGTACGGGACAGGGGGTCGGGGGAGCTGTTTTTT.

The chain joins TRBV6-5 to TRBJ2-7, with a tentative D call TRBD1 (5 bases). The germline V gene encodes CDR1 MNHEY and CDR2 SVGAGI. V was cut by 8 bases and J by 3 bases, with 11 bases left in between. CDR3 length equals 12 residues. Here the CDR3 DNA reads TGTGCCAGCTTAGGACATAACTACGAGCAGTACTTC. Protein product: CASLGHNYEQYF.

The chain combines TRBV7-2 with TRBJ2-7; 8 nucleotides line up with TRBD2. With 5 bases clipped from V and 2 bases from J, the junction kept 11 bases outside the gene matches. The CDR3 runs 16 residues. Per germline, CDR1 SGHTA and CDR2 FQGNSA. The CDR3 is CASSPRTSSATYEQYF. CDR3 DNA sequence: TGTGCCAGCAGCCCGCGGACTAGCTCCGCTACCTACGAGCAGTACTTC.

V gene TRBV4-3 combines with J gene TRBJ1-1; 7 bases line up with TRBD1. The CDR3 consists of 14 residues. Germline values: CDR1 LGHNA, CDR2 YSLEER. J was trimmed by 10 bases and V by 0 bases; bases with no gene match: 8. CDR3 protein: CASSQESYRGSAFF. The CDR3 DNA sequence: TGCGCCAGCAGCCAAGAATCTTACAGGGGTTCAGCTTTCTTT.

The chain uses TRBV6-6 and TRBJ2-5; 11 bases fit TRBD2. This CDR3 has 13 amino acids. V was clipped by 7 bases and J by 5 bases; unmatched bases: 3. CDR1 is MNHNY and CDR2 is SVGAGI in the germline V gene (reference sequence). The CDR3: CASILAGGETQYF. The CDR3 nucleotides read TGTGCCAGCATCCTAGCGGGAGGTGAGACCCAGTACTTC.

This chain uses TRBV9 with TRBJ2-3, with D unclear. The germline CDR1 and CDR2 sequences are SGDLS and YYNGEE. CDR3 length: 12 residues. The V gene lost 2 bases and the J gene lost 2 bases, with 3 bases spanning the gap. CDR3 coding DNA: TGTGCCAGCAGCGTTATCACAGATACGCAGTATTTT. Protein sequence: CASSVITDTQYF.

This clone was detected once. The rearrangement uses TRBV18 and TRBJ1-1; D is ambiguous. This CDR3 is 12 amino acids long. The germline V and J ends were trimmed by 8 bases and 1 base, with 8 bases remaining between them. Germline loops: CDR1 KGHSH, CDR2 LQKENI. CDR3 in DNA: TGTGCCAGCGGACGGGAGAACACTGAAGCTTTCTTT. It specifies CASGRENTEAFF.

The gene calls are TRBV18 and TRBJ2-2; 7 bases fit TRBD2. The CDR3 runs 16 residues. V lost 1 base, J lost 6 bases, and 8 bases stayed unmatched. The V gene's germline CDR1 is KGHSH and CDR2 LQKENI. In DNA form, the CDR3 reads TGTGCCAGCTCACCACTAGCGGGCGGATACGCCGGGGAGCTGTTTTTT. Its protein product is CASSPLAGGYAGELFF.

The gene calls are TRBV9 and TRBJ2-7; D ambiguous. Germline CDR1 reads SGDLS; CDR2 reads YYNGEE. V lost 0 bases, J lost 2 bases, and 9 bases lay in between. This CDR3 is 14 amino acids long. CDR3 in amino acids: CASSVEPVTYEQYF. The CDR3 DNA reads TGTGCCAGCAGCGTAGAGCCGGTGACCTACGAGCAGTACTTC.

This chain joins TRBV11-2 and TRBJ2-6; tentative D call: TRBD2 (5 bases). The CDR3 loop spans 14 amino acids. Germline V gene data show CDR1 as SGHAT and CDR2 as FQNNGV. The germline V and J ends were trimmed by 7 bases and 7 bases, with 14 bases remaining between them. Here the CDR3 DNA reads TGTGCCAGCACCCGGAGGCAGGATGCCAACGTCCTGACTTTC. It encodes CASTRRQDANVLTF.

V gene TRBV4-3 combines with J gene TRBJ2-1; D ambiguous. The V end was cut by 1 base, the J end by 2 bases, with 12 bases between. CDR1 LGHNA and CDR2 YSLEER come from the germline V gene. CDR3 length: 16 residues. The CDR3 coding sequence is TGCGCCAGCAGCCAAGGTCTCGCGTTCCCCTACAATGAGCAGTTCTTC. Protein sequence: CASSQGLAFPYNEQFF.

The chain combines TRBV9 with TRBJ2-5; D perhaps matches TRBD1 (7 bases). Germline V lookup: CDR1 SGDLS, CDR2 YYNGEE. Trimming left V 4 bases short and J 7 bases short, with 20 bases between. The CDR3 length is 15 residues. CDR3 region: CASSTSAGGQATQYF. CDR3 in DNA: TGTGCCAGCAGCACCAGCGCAGGGGGGCAGGCGACCCAGTACTTC.

J is TRBJ2-5 and V is TRBV10-2, with TRBD2 matching 9 bases. The V gene end was trimmed by 0 bases and the J gene end by 5 bases; junction bases not matched to a gene: 7. This CDR3 region has 16 residues. Germline V gene lookup returns CDR1 WSHSY and CDR2 SAAADI. Here the CDR3 reads CASSESRGGAGETQYF. CDR3 in DNA: TGCGCCAGCAGTGAGTCTCGCGGGGGGGCCGGTGAGACCCAGTACTTC.

Of note for this clone: The junction departs from the called germline gene at one end, perhaps through a read error. V gene TRBV2 combines with J gene TRBJ2-1; 7 bases are shared with TRBD1. The length of the CDR3 is 13 residues. Per the germline V gene, CDR1 is SNHLY and CDR2 is FYNNEI. The CDR3 coding sequence is TGTGCCAGTCAGACAGGGTCCTCCAATGAGCAGTTCTTC. It translates to CASQTGSSNEQFF.

The chain links TRBV6-6 to TRBJ1-2, with 7 bases identical to TRBD1. Germline values: CDR1 MNHNY, CDR2 SVGAGI (reference sequence). V shed 4 bases, J shed 7 bases, and the junction held 0 bases outside the gene matches. This CDR3 spans 11 amino acids. This CDR3 reads CASSWDSGYTF. As DNA, the CDR3 is TGTGCCAGCAGTTGGGACAGTGGCTACACCTTC.

The chain employs TRBV9 and TRBJ1-5; 8 nucleotides line up with TRBD1. CDR3 size: 17 residues. From germline, CDR1 is SGDLS and CDR2 YYNGEE. The V and J ends lost 3 bases and 0 bases, in that order; junction bases with no gene match: 8. The CDR3 is CASSAGQGLNSNQPQHF. CDR3 in DNA: TGTGCCAGCAGCGCCGGACAGGGACTGAATAGCAATCAGCCCCAGCATTTT.

The gene calls are TRBV19 and TRBJ2-1, with D tentatively TRBD2 (7 bases). Trimming cost V 3 bases and J 4 bases, with 13 bases left between them. CDR1 and CDR2 (germline): LNHDA, SQIVND (reference sequence). CDR3 length: 15 residues. CDR3 amino acids: CASSMGRGLYNEQFF. The CDR3 region has the DNA TGTGCCAGTAGTATGGGGAGGGGGTTGTACAATGAGCAGTTCTTC.

The chain recombines TRBV29-1 with TRBJ2-1; TRBD2 matches at 7 bases. Unmatched junction bases numbered 14, after V lost 7 bases and J lost 8 bases. Germline values: CDR1 SQVTM, CDR2 ANQGSEA. There are 14 residues in the CDR3. CDR3 protein: CSARSGGGPYEQFF. Here the CDR3 DNA reads TGCAGCGCCCGGAGCGGCGGGGGTCCCTATGAGCAGTTCTTC.